The clone carrying this TCR beta chain has just a few counts. Time point defined: patch test 2, 6 weeks after DPC sensitization. Treatment in this sample: therapeutic diphenylcyclopropenone sensitization with weekly scalp DPC. From the RACE reads, TCRdb called clonotypes with MiXCR, one entry per CDR3 protein. The sample gives some 80,000 distinct CDR3 sequences, approximately 10% of which show up once; 2% to 2.5% is in the top ten. Germline lookup yields CDR1 SEHNR and CDR2 FQNEAQ (reference sequence). CDR3 length: 15 residues. The J segment lost 4 bases and the V segment lost 3 bases, leaving 7 bases of the junction unmatched. This sample is drawn from a study of human T cells and chemical hapten exposure.

V usage is TRBV7-9 and J usage is TRBJ1-2, with 8 bases lining up with TRBD1. The sequencing here drew on whole blood, taken in connection with sensitization to the hapten diphenylcyclopropenone (DPC). This receptor was obtained from a woman aged 25 to 45 with alopecia areata. Some clones in this sample may be carry-over from other donors' samples. This CDR3 is CASSFPDRVFYGYTF. The CDR3 DNA is TGTGCCAGCAGCTTCCCGGACAGGGTGTTCTATGGCTACACCTTC. The variable domain in full, with the rest retrieved from reference TRBV7-9 and TRBJ1-2, is DTGVSQNPRHKITKRGQNVTFRCDPISEHNRLYWYRQTLGQGPEFLTYFQNEAQLEKSRLLSDRFSAERPKGSFSTLEIQRTEQGDSAMYLCASSFPDRVFYGYTFGSGTRLTVV.